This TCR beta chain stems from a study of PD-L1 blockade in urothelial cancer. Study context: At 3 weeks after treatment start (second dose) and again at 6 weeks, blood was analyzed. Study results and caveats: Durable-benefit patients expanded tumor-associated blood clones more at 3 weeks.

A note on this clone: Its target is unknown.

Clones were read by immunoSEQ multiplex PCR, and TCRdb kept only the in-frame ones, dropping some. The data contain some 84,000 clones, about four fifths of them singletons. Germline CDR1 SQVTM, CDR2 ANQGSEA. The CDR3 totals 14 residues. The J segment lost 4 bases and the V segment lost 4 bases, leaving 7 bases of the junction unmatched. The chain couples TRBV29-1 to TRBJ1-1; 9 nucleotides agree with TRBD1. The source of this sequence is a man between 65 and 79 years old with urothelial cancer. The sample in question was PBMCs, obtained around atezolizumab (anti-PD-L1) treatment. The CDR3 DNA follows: TGCAGCGTTGTGAATTGGGACAGGGTCACTGAAGCTTTCTTT. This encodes CSVVNWDRVTEAFF.